This T cell receptor beta chain was identified during a study of OX40 agonist ivuxolimab in advanced cancers. Study-wide background: Ivuxolimab, an antibody acting as an agonist of OX40 (CD134), was used to treat patients. Past anti-PD-1, anti-PD-L1 or anti-CTLA-4 therapy was accepted, and roughly 42% had received some.

Broader study findings: CD4+ and CD8+ blood T cells expanded clonally by week 6 at 0.1 to 3.0 mg/kg.

Germline loops: CDR1 SEHNR, CDR2 FQNEAQ (reference sequence). Trimming took 5 bases from V and 3 from J, leaving 10 bases between them. The CDR3 length is 14 residues. The repertoire was sequenced with immunoSEQ multiplex PCR; TCRdb's copy has only in-frame clones and lacks some. Of approximately 41,000 clones listed, around 87% were seen once; the top ten hold 35% to 40%. Comments on this clone: The antigen is not known.

The TCR comes from an adult with an advanced solid tumor such as melanoma, head and neck, liver or kidney cancer. The chain couples TRBV7-9 to TRBJ1-4, with D perhaps TRBD1 (5 bases). This material consisted of CD4+ or CD8+ T cells sorted from blood, taken in a trial of the OX40 agonist ivuxolimab. DNA of the CDR3: TGTGCCAGCAGCCCCGGGACTGCTAATGAAAAACTGTTTTTT. It is translated as CASSPGTANEKLFF.